This T cell receptor (beta chain) was observed in a study of blood T cell repertoires in COVID-19. About the research overall: The United States, Italy and Spain provided the acute and convalescent COVID-19 samples. PBMCs, B-cell-depleted T cells, or T cells were the source of the cDNA or gDNA that made up the material.

The V end lost 5 bases, the J end lost 3 bases, and 14 bases lay between the germline ends. Germline CDR1 and CDR2: MNHEY and SVGAGI. The CDR3 extends over 15 amino acids. Per the authors' pipeline: It was from reference gene primer amplification that nucleated cell counts were estimated. Only in-frame clones appear in the TCRdb table, and some are missing; sequencing was by immunoSEQ multiplex PCR. That table gives V, J and clone size, and the DNA gave D and trimming. Among around 240,000 clones listed, 80% to 90% were seen once. The V gene is TRBV6-5, the J gene TRBJ1-5; D is ambiguous. The sequencing sample was made of peripheral blood. The sequence was collected from a woman aged 40 to 49 who had recovered from COVID-19. The CDR3 nucleotides read TGTGCCAGCAGTCCGCTCGACAAAAACAATCAGCCCCAGCATTTT. It specifies CASSPLDKNNQPQHF.